Listed below are T cell receptor beta chains from one sample, sequenced in a study of T cells in localized non-small cell lung cancer. Libraries were prepared by immunoSEQ multiplex PCR; TCRdb keeps only in-frame clonotypes and omits some of them. The data contain about 3,500 clones, approximately 25% of them singletons. Specimen: lung tumor tissue, collected before any cancer treatment. The receptors derive from a woman aged 35 to 70 with stage I lung adenocarcinoma. Each CDR3 is given with its conserved first and last residue. A D gene is named only where the DNA matches it firmly. Where a row states a size, it is once, few, many or the class of an expanded clone; other rows omit it.

V gene	D gene	J gene	clone size	CDR3 protein	CDR3 DNA
TRBV18	TRBD1	TRBJ1-5	once	CASSQVQGNNQPQHF	TGTGCCAGCTCACAGGTACAGGGGAACAATCAGCCCCAGCATTTT
TRBV11-3	-	TRBJ1-2	few	CASSLSTGVYGYTF	TGTGCCAGCAGCTTAAGTACTGGAGTATATGGCTACACCTTC
TRBV6-8	TRBD2	TRBJ2-1	-	CASSFRPGGNNEQFF	TGTGCCAGCAGTTTCCGGCCGGGGGGAAACAATGAGCAGTTCTTC
TRBV19	TRBD2	TRBJ2-3	-	CASSISTSGGHGTDTQYF	TGTGCCAGTAGTATTTCGACTAGCGGGGGGCATGGCACAGATACGCAGTATTTT
TRBV6-7	-	TRBJ2-3	-	CASDLEDTQYF	TGTGCCAGCGATCTAGAGGATACGCAGTATTTT
TRBV11-3	-	TRBJ1-6	few	CASSSIVQAGSPLHF	TGTGCCAGCAGCTCAATCGTGCAGGCCGGTTCACCCCTCCACTTT
TRBV11-3	TRBD1	TRBJ2-1	-	CASSLYGTGGLNEQFF	TGTGCCAGCAGCTTATACGGGACAGGGGGCTTAAATGAGCAGTTCTTC
TRBV19	-	TRBJ2-7	once	CASTPPGRTYEQYF	TGTGCCAGTACCCCTCCCGGTCGGACCTACGAGCAGTACTTC
TRBV12-5	-	TRBJ1-6	few	CASIRQGGSPLHF	TGTGCCAGCATACGGCAGGGTGGATCACCCCTCCACTTT
TRBV15	-	TRBJ1-5	-	CATSRSGVGQPQHF	TGTGCCACCAGCAGATCGGGGGTAGGGCAGCCCCAGCATTTT
TRBV11-3	-	TRBJ2-3	few	CASSPGLPSTDTQYF	TGTGCCAGCAGCCCCGGACTTCCTAGCACAGATACGCAGTATTTT
TRBV11-3	-	TRBJ2-1	-	CASSLSSGGFSRWQFF	TGTGCCAGCAGTCTAAGTTCCGGGGGCTTCTCGCGGTGGCAGTTCTTC
TRBV19	TRBD1	TRBJ1-4	large	CASSSPGQGRTNEKLFF	TGTGCCAGTAGTTCCCCGGGACAGGGGAGAACTAATGAAAAACTGTTTTTT
TRBV12-5	TRBD1	TRBJ1-1	few	CASGLGQGNTEAFF	TGTGCTAGTGGTTTGGGACAGGGAAATACTGAAGCTTTCTTT
TRBV11-3	-	TRBJ1-1	medium-sized	CASSFKGPFMNTEAFF	TGTGCCAGCAGCTTTAAGGGTCCCTTCATGAACACTGAAGCTTTCTTT
TRBV9	-	TRBJ1-2	few	CASRTDRTGGYTF	TGTGCCAGCCGAACTGACAGGACGGGTGGCTACACCTTC
TRBV18	TRBD1	TRBJ2-4	-	CASSPGQGGNIQYF	TGTGCCAGCTCACCGGGACAGGGGGGAAACATTCAGTACTTC
TRBV11-3	-	TRBJ1-2	-	CASSLGAGAYGYTF	TGTGCCAGCAGCTTGGGGGCCGGCGCGTATGGCTACACCTTC
TRBV9	TRBD2	TRBJ2-1	medium-sized	CASSSNPSGGTSYNEQFF	TGTGCCAGCAGCTCTAACCCTAGCGGGGGGACCTCCTACAATGAGCAGTTCTTC
TRBV19	-	TRBJ2-2	-	CASNAARGSTGELFF	TGTGCCAGTAATGCGGCGCGAGGCAGCACCGGGGAGCTGTTTTTT
TRBV28	-	TRBJ1-1	few	CASSFMGAEAFF	TGTGCCAGCAGTTTTATGGGGGCTGAAGCTTTCTTT
TRBV4-1	-	TRBJ1-1	medium-sized	CASSPDMNTEAFF	TGCGCCAGCAGCCCCGATATGAACACTGAAGCTTTCTTT
TRBV28	-	TRBJ2-1	-	CASSPLFDSYNEQFF	TGTGCCAGCAGTCCCCTTTTCGACAGCTACAATGAGCAGTTCTTC
TRBV12-2	-	TRBJ1-1	-	CASRFGRVDCADTEAFF	TGTGCAAGTCGCTTTGGCAGGGTGGATTGTGCGGACACTGAAGCTTTCTTT
TRBV6-8	-	TRBJ2-3	medium-sized	CASIGFSDTQYF	TGTGCCAGCATTGGTTTTTCAGATACGCAGTATTTT
TRBV29-1	-	TRBJ2-3	few	CSVLGDGSTDTQYF	TGCAGCGTTCTCGGAGACGGAAGCACAGATACGCAGTATTTT
TRBV11-3	-	TRBJ1-1	-	CASSFSQGYTEAFF	TGTGCCAGCAGCTTCTCGCAGGGTTACACTGAAGCTTTCTTT
TRBV6-8	-	TRBJ2-3	few	CASMSSTDTQYF	TGTGCCAGCATGTCTTCCACAGATACGCAGTATTTT
TRBV5-1	-	TRBJ1-2	-	CASSGESQGYGYTF	TGCGCCAGCAGCGGAGAAAGCCAGGGGTACGGCTACACCTTC
TRBV16	-	TRBJ1-5	-	CASTPRGGGGNNQPQHF	TGTGCCAGCACCCCACGGGGGGGCGGTGGTAACAATCAGCCCCAGCATTTT
TRBV9	-	TRBJ2-7	few	CASSGGRTSYEQYF	TGTGCCAGCAGTGGGGGACGGACATCCTACGAGCAGTACTTC
TRBV11-3	-	TRBJ1-3	-	CASSQSREVTTIYF	TGTGCCAGCAGCCAAAGTAGAGAGGTAACCACCATATATTTT
TRBV28	TRBD1	TRBJ2-7	few	CASIDGTGLREQYF	TGTGCCAGCATCGACGGGACAGGGCTGCGGGAGCAGTACTTC
TRBV11-3	-	TRBJ1-5	-	CASSAGSRANQPQHF	TGTGCCAGCAGCGCCGGATCCAGAGCCAATCAGCCCCAGCATTTT
TRBV19	TRBD1	TRBJ2-5	-	CASPSRSFDRAGQETQYF	TGTGCCAGTCCCTCGAGATCCTTCGACAGGGCCGGCCAAGAGACCCAGTACTTC
TRBV6-8	-	TRBJ2-5	few	CAISVGQETQYF	TGTGCCATCAGCGTCGGTCAAGAGACCCAGTACTTC
TRBV30	TRBD1	TRBJ1-6	-	CAWAGGARSYNSPLHF	TGTGCCTGGGCAGGGGGCGCGAGGTCCTATAATTCACCCCTCCACTTT
TRBV30	TRBD2	TRBJ2-7	few	CAWSPLAGGYEQYF	TGTGCCTGGTCTCCCCTAGCGGGGGGTTACGAGCAGTACTTC
TRBV15	TRBD2	TRBJ2-3	-	CATSRGDSGGVTDTQYF	TGTGCCACCAGCAGAGGGGATAGCGGGGGAGTCACAGATACGCAGTATTTT
TRBV6-8	-	TRBJ1-2	-	CASSYSKLRGDYGYTF	TGTGCCAGCAGTTACTCGAAGCTCCGAGGGGACTATGGCTACACCTTC
TRBV5-1	-	TRBJ2-2	-	CASTVGGPNTGELFF	TGCGCCAGCACAGTGGGGGGGCCGAACACCGGGGAGCTGTTTTTT
TRBV6-8	TRBD1	TRBJ2-7	few	CAIMGRGQDEQYF	TGTGCCATCATGGGCAGGGGGCAAGACGAGCAGTACTTC
TRBV9	-	TRBJ2-2	-	CASSVVPGDLWTGELFF	TGTGCCAGCAGCGTAGTGCCGGGGGACTTATGGACCGGGGAGCTGTTTTTT
TRBV30	-	TRBJ2-5	few	CAWSVSIGVQETQYF	TGTGCCTGGAGTGTATCTATCGGGGTCCAAGAGACCCAGTACTTC
TRBV9	TRBD1	TRBJ2-5	-	CASRGGTGISPPGLETQYF	TGTGCCAGCAGGGGTGGGACAGGGATAAGCCCGCCGGGGTTGGAGACCCAGTACTTC
TRBV6-8	-	TRBJ1-3	-	CASSKSIGNTIYF	TGTGCCAGCAGTAAAAGTATTGGAAACACCATATATTTT
TRBV28	TRBD1	TRBJ1-2	-	CASSHSSQTGGGYTF	TGTGCCAGCAGCCATTCCTCCCAAACAGGGGGCGGCTACACCTTC
TRBV11-3	-	TRBJ2-7	-	CASSLVIGGGYEQYF	TGTGCCAGCAGCTTAGTGATCGGGGGAGGCTACGAGCAGTACTTC
TRBV10-2	-	TRBJ2-5	-	CASSDSPGGETQYF	TGCGCCAGCAGTGATTCCCCGGGCGGGGAGACCCAGTACTTC
TRBV28	TRBD1	TRBJ1-2	-	CASSVGQGANGYTF	TGTGCCAGCAGTGTTGGACAGGGGGCTAATGGCTACACCTTC
TRBV11-3	-	TRBJ2-1	-	CASSRDSYYNEQFF	TGTGCCAGCAGCCGAGACAGCTACTACAATGAGCAGTTCTTC
TRBV11-3	TRBD1	TRBJ2-1	few	CASSVDPTGVGFNEQFF	TGTGCCAGCAGCGTAGACCCGACAGGGGTTGGCTTCAATGAGCAGTTCTTC
TRBV6-8	TRBD2	TRBJ2-1	-	CASSYSRAGGRGEQFF	TGTGCCAGCAGTTACTCAAGAGCGGGGGGGCGCGGTGAGCAGTTCTTC